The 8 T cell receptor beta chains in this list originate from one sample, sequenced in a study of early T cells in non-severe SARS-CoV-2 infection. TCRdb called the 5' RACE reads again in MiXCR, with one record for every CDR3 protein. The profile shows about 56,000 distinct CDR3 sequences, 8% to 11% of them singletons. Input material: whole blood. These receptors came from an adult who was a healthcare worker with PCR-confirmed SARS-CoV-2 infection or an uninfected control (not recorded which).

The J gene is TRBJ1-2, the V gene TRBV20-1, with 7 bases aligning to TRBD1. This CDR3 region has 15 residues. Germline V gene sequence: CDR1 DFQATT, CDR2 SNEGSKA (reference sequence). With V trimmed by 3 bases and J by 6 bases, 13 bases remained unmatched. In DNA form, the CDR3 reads TGCAGTGCTAGTTCAGGGGACAGCCCCTATCATGGCTACACCTTC. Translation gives CSASSGDSPYHGYTF.

CDR3 in amino acids: CRTKPRGQIHEQYF. In nucleotides, the CDR3 is TGCAGGACCAAACCCCGGGGACAGATCCACGAGCAGTACTTC. The chain is built from TRBV29-1 and TRBJ2-7; 7 bases align to TRBD1. CDR1 is SQVTM, CDR2 ANQGSEA, per germline. This CDR3 has 14 residues.

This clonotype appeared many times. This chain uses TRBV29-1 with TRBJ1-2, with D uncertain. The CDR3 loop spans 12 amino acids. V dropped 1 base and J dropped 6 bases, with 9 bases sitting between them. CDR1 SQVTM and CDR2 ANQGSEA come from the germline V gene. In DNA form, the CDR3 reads TGCAGCGTTGAAGGCCGGGATGATGGCTACACCTTC. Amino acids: CSVEGRDDGYTF.

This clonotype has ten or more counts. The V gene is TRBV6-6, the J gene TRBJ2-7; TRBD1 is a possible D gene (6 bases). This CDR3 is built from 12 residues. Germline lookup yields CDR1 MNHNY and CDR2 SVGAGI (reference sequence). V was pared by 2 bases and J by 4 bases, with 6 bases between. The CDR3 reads CASSYGTYEQYF. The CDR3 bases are TGTGCCAGCAGTTACGGGACATACGAGCAGTACTTC.

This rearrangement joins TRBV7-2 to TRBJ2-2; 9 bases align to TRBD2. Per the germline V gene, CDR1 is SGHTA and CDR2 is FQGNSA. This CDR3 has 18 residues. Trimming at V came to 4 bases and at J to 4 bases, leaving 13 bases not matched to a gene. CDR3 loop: CASSWKVAGDRGTGELFF. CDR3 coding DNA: TGTGCCAGCAGCTGGAAGGTAGCGGGAGATCGGGGCACCGGGGAGCTGTTTTTT. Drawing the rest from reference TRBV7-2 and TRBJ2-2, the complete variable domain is GAGVSQSPSNKVTEKGKDVELRCDPISGHTALYWYRQSLGQGLEFLIYFQGNSAPDKSGLPSDRFSAERTGGSVSTLTIQRTQQEDSAVYLCASSWKVAGDRGTGELFFGEGSRLTVL.

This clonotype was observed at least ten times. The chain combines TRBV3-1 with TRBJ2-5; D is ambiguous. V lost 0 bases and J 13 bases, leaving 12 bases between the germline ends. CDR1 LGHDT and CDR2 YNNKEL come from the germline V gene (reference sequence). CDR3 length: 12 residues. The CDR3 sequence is CASSQDTPPRYF. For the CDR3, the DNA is TGTGCCAGCAGCCAAGATACTCCCCCCCGGTACTTC.

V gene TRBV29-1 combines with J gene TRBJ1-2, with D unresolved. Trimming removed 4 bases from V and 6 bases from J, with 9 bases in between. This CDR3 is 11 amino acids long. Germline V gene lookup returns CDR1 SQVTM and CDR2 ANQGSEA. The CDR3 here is CSVAGVNGYTF. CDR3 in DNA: TGCAGCGTTGCGGGCGTTAATGGCTACACCTTC.

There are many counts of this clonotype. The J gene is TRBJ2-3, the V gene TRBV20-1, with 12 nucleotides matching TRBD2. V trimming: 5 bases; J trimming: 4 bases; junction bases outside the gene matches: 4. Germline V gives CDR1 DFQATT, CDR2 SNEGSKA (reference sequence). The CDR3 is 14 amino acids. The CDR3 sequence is CSAVTSGRSDTQYF. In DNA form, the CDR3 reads TGCAGTGCTGTGACTAGCGGGAGATCAGATACGCAGTATTTT.